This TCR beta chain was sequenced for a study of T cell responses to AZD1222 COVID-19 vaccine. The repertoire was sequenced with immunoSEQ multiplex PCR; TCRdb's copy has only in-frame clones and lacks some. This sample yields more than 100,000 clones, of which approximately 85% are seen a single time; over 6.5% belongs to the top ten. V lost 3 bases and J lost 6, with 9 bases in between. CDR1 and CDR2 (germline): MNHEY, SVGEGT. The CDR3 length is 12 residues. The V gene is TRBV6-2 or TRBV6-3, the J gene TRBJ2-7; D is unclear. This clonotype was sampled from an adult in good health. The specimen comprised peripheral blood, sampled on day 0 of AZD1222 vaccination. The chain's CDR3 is CASSYYRAEQYF. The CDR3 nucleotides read TGTGCCAGCAGTTATTACCGGGCCGAGCAGTACTTC.